Below, one TCR beta chain is given with its context. Its target is not known. PCR amplification relied on 60 Vbeta primers (plus 13 Jbeta primers). The assay was immunoSEQ multiplex PCR, and TCRdb's table has in-frame clones only and misses some. Here the sample spans 120,000 or so clones, about 80% being singletons. This sample was included in a study of cytomegalovirus exposure and HLA in healthy donors. Study-wide results and caveats: A later examination showed that TCR association rates differed by HLA locus, with DRB1 most and HLA-C fewest.

Sequenced material: PBMCs. The sequence came from a woman between 40 and 55 years old in good health and CMV-seropositive.

CDR3 sequence (DNA): TGCAGCGCTACCGCAAGCACAGATACGCAGTATTTT. Amino acids: CSATASTDTQYF. The chain couples TRBV29-1 to TRBJ2-3, with unresolved D. The V end was cut by 7 bases, the J end by 0 bases, with 8 bases between. Germline V gives CDR1 SQVTM, CDR2 ANQGSEA. The CDR3 totals 12 residues.